These 8 T cell receptor beta chains were all obtained from the same sample, sequenced in a study of CD8+ T cells in alopecia areata. The treatment: oral pan-JAK inhibitor, 5-10 mg twice daily. Sequencing templates came from extracted RNA that was reverse transcribed into cDNA. The data were produced by immunoSEQ multiplex PCR, yet TCRdb's version contains in-frame clones alone and is incomplete. The sample yields fewer than 200,000 clones, about 60% seen once. The sequenced sample was CD4+ T cells sorted from blood, obtained at week 24, from a patient treated with tofacitinib. The origin of the receptors is a human donor with alopecia areata.

This clone was picked up one time. The genes are TRBV29-1 and TRBJ2-6; 7 bases are shared with TRBD1. Trimming took 4 bases from V and 0 from J; bases not matched to a gene: 12. Germline CDR1 is SQVTM and CDR2 is ANQGSEA. The CDR3 has 18 residues. The CDR3 DNA reads as TGCAGCGTTGGGGCCCGGACAGGAGCAAGCTCTGGGGCCAACGTCCTGACTTTC. The encoded protein is CSVGARTGASSGANVLTF.

This rearrangement joins TRBV6-5 to TRBJ1-1; TRBD1 aligns across 8 bases. Trimming cost V 5 bases and J 4 bases; bases outside gene matches: 6. The CDR3 contains 14 residues. Germline V gene sequence: CDR1 MNHEY, CDR2 SVGAGI. Here the CDR3 DNA reads TGTGCCAGCAGTGGACAGGGTCGGGGCACTGAAGCTTTCTTT. Residues: CASSGQGRGTEAFF.

V gene TRBV7-6 combines with J gene TRBJ2-3; a possible D gene is TRBD2 (6 bases). This CDR3 is built from 13 residues. V lost 3 bases, J lost 8 bases, and 12 bases lay in between. Looked up from germline, CDR1 is SGHVS and CDR2 is FNYEAQ. The CDR3 DNA reads as TGTGCCAGCAGCTTCGACGTGGGGGGTACGCAGTATTTT. It encodes CASSFDVGGTQYF.

V and J are TRBV10-3 and TRBJ2-3, with TRBD2 matching over 11 bases. Germline loops: CDR1 ENHRY, CDR2 SYGVKD. This CDR3 contains 14 residues. With 10 bases clipped from V and 3 bases from J, the junction kept 6 bases outside the gene matches. The CDR3, as DNA: TGTGCCAGCAGACTAGCGGGGTCGACAGATACGCAGTATTTT. As protein: CASRLAGSTDTQYF.

The V and J genes are TRBV4-1 and TRBJ2-7; D is unresolved. Germline V gives CDR1 MGHRA, CDR2 YSYEKL. The V and J ends lost 0 bases and 3 bases respectively, with 9 bases between them. The CDR3 extends over 14 amino acids. The CDR3 DNA sequence: TGCGCCAGCAGCCAAGACCCGGCAGGCTACGAGCAGTACTTC. It encodes CASSQDPAGYEQYF.

Only a few counts were recorded for this clone. The chain recombines TRBV29-1 with TRBJ1-5; D unresolved. Germline values: CDR1 SQVTM, CDR2 ANQGSEA. This CDR3 has 11 amino acids. Trimming left V 4 bases short and J 2 bases short, with 3 bases between. The CDR3, as DNA: TGCAGCGTTGGTGGCAATCAGCCCCAGCATTTT. This sequence encodes CSVGGNQPQHF.

The chain combines TRBV15 with TRBJ2-2, with D perhaps given as TRBD1 or TRBD2 (5 bases each). CDR1 is LNHNV, CDR2 YYDKDF, per germline (reference sequence). There are 14 residues in the CDR3. Deletions cut 8 bases from V and 1 base from J, with 11 bases between. Here the CDR3 reads CATSGAMNTGELFF. CDR3 nucleotides: TGTGCCACCTCCGGGGCGATGAACACCGGGGAGCTGTTTTTT.

CDR3 sequence: CSVREFGKTYEQYF. The CDR3 DNA is TGCAGCGTTAGGGAGTTTGGAAAGACCTACGAGCAGTACTTC. This rearrangement joins TRBV29-1 to TRBJ2-7; a weak D match, TRBD2 (5 bases). Looked up from germline, CDR1 is SQVTM and CDR2 is ANQGSEA. The V end lost 5 bases, the J end lost 2 bases, and 16 bases lay between the germline ends. The CDR3 length is 14 residues.